Listed below are T cell receptor beta chains from one sample, sequenced in a study of regulatory T cells in long-lasting Graves disease. In TCRdb, the multiplex PCR reads were re-called with MiXCR into one record per CDR3 protein. The data show 360,000 or so distinct CDR3 sequences, about 11% seen once. These same data were also listed under a study on T cells in Graves' hyperthyroidism and ophthalmopathy.

This specimen consisted of peripheral blood mononuclear cells (PBMCs), obtained at new diagnosis, from a patient treated with antithyroid drugs. These receptors originate from a woman aged 18-30 years with Graves disease. The CDR3 runs from the conserved cysteine through the conserved F or W. A D gene is named only where the DNA matches it firmly. Expanded clones are given a class, and other clones once, few, many or no size at all.

TRBV7-8	-	TRBJ2-4	many	CASTAGGGSIQYF	TGTGCCAGCACAGCAGGGGGCGGGAGCATTCAGTACTTC
TRBV19	TRBD1	TRBJ1-5	many	CASRRQGGRSNQPQHF	TGTGCCAGTAGAAGACAGGGTGGACGAAGCAATCAGCCCCAGCATTTT
TRBV20-1	TRBD2	TRBJ2-5	-	CSAPGRLAGGPLETQYF	TGCAGTGCCCCTGGTCGACTAGCGGGAGGGCCTTTGGAGACCCAGTACTTC
TRBV20-1	-	TRBJ2-7	many	CSASKQGYEQYF	TGCAGTGCTAGTAAACAGGGTTACGAGCAGTACTTC
TRBV6-1	-	TRBJ2-2	many	CASSDRGLTNTGELFF	TGTGCCAGCAGTGACCGGGGCCTGACGAACACCGGGGAGCTGTTTTTT
TRBV7-2	-	TRBJ2-1	many	CASSLALSDEQFF	TGTGCCAGCAGCTTAGCCCTGAGCGATGAGCAGTTCTTC
TRBV28	TRBD1	TRBJ1-1	many	CASSDRGPRGTFF	TGTGCCAGCAGCGACAGGGGGCCTAGAGGAACTTTCTTT
TRBV20-1	-	TRBJ2-3	many	CSVADHTDTQYF	TGCAGTGTTGCGGACCACACAGATACGCAGTATTTT
TRBV10-1	TRBD1	TRBJ1-1	many	CASSVGTGVTEAFF	TGCGCCAGCAGTGTAGGGACAGGGGTCACTGAAGCTTTCTTT
TRBV5-6	-	TRBJ2-7	many	CASSPRDIGTYEQYF	TGTGCCAGCAGCCCCCGGGACATAGGAACCTACGAGCAGTACTTC
TRBV28	-	TRBJ1-1	-	CASIRAQNTEAFF	TGTGCCAGCATTAGGGCCCAGAACACTGAAGCTTTCTTT
TRBV6-1	TRBD1	TRBJ1-5	many	CASSGWTGRNQPQHF	TGTGCCAGCAGTGGTTGGACAGGGCGCAATCAGCCCCAGCATTTT
TRBV29-1	TRBD1	TRBJ1-5	many	CSVAGTENQPQHF	TGCAGCGTTGCCGGGACAGAGAATCAGCCCCAGCATTTT
TRBV20-1	-	TRBJ1-1	-	CSAGWTEAFF	TGCAGTGCTGGGTGGACTGAAGCTTTCTTT
TRBV5-1	TRBD2	TRBJ2-5	few	CASSTGTTGETQYF	TGTGCCAGCAGTACCGGGACTACTGGGGAGACCCAGTACTTC
TRBV29-1	-	TRBJ2-1	few	CSVAPDYNEQFF	TGCAGCGTGGCCCCGGACTACAATGAGCAGTTCTTC
TRBV6-5	-	TRBJ2-3	few	CASSYLHTDTQYF	TGTGCCAGCAGTTACCTTCACACAGATACGCAGTATTTT
TRBV28	-	TRBJ2-7	few	CASSVSWTSYEQYF	TGTGCCAGCAGTGTCTCCTGGACCTCCTACGAGCAGTACTTC
TRBV6-1	TRBD1	TRBJ2-4	-	CDRGAKNIQYF	TGTGACAGGGGCGCCAAAAACATTCAGTACTTC
TRBV12-3/TRBV12-4	-	TRBJ1-3	many	CASSFKDRGNTIYF	TGTGCCAGCAGTTTCAAAGATCGAGGGAACACCATATATTTT
TRBV7-3	-	TRBJ2-5	-	CASITDETQYF	TGTGCCAGCATTACGGATGAGACCCAGTACTTC
TRBV4-2	-	TRBJ2-1	-	CASSQEPSASYNEQFF	TGTGCCAGCAGCCAAGAACCCAGCGCGTCCTACAATGAGCAGTTCTTC
TRBV20-1	TRBD2	TRBJ2-1	many	CSARARGGKYNEQFF	TGCAGTGCTAGAGCCCGGGGGGGCAAATACAATGAGCAGTTCTTC
TRBV20-1	-	TRBJ1-5	-	CSARTVNQPQHF	TGCAGTGCTAGGACAGTTAATCAGCCCCAGCATTTT
TRBV6-5	-	TRBJ2-7	many	CASSYSLRRGISYEQYF	TGTGCCAGCAGTTACTCGCTACGGCGGGGAATCTCCTACGAGCAGTACTTC
TRBV7-6	-	TRBJ1-2	-	CASSLDTGNGYTF	TGTGCCAGCAGCCTCGATACAGGCAATGGCTACACCTTC
TRBV10-3	TRBD1	TRBJ1-1	-	CAISASSRGQKNTEAFF	TGTGCCATCAGTGCCTCCAGTAGGGGACAGAAGAACACTGAAGCTTTCTTT
TRBV6-5	-	TRBJ1-1	many	CASSYSRQSADTEAFF	TGTGCCAGCAGTTACTCACGACAGTCCGCGGACACTGAAGCTTTCTTT
TRBV20-1	-	TRBJ2-7	many	CSASDRDYEQYF	TGCAGTGCTAGTGACAGAGACTACGAGCAGTACTTC
TRBV19	-	TRBJ2-1	-	CASSIVLGGTNEQFF	TGTGCCAGTAGTATAGTACTTGGCGGGACCAATGAGCAGTTCTTC
TRBV10-3	-	TRBJ1-2	-	CAIRSRGGLNYGYTF	TGTGCCATCAGGTCCCGGGGGGGGCTTAACTATGGCTACACCTTC
TRBV7-9	-	TRBJ1-2	many	CASTPSYGYTF	TGTGCCAGCACCCCCTCCTATGGCTACACCTTC
TRBV2	TRBD2	TRBJ2-7	many	CASTKDRAGRAYEQYF	TGTGCCAGCACCAAGGACCGAGCGGGGCGGGCCTACGAGCAGTACTTC
TRBV28	-	TRBJ2-1	many	CASRPPGALQQFF	TGTGCCAGCAGACCCCCGGGGGCGTTACAGCAGTTCTTC
TRBV20-1	-	TRBJ1-5	-	CSARDWGSGYQPQHF	TGCAGTGCTAGAGATTGGGGTTCGGGTTATCAGCCCCAGCATTTT
TRBV12-3/TRBV12-4	-	TRBJ1-2	-	CATDGGLEAGYTF	TGTGCCACCGATGGTGGCCTGGAGGCTGGCTACACCTTC
TRBV20-1	-	TRBJ1-1	-	CSAAWVRPAGTEAFF	TGCAGTGCAGCCTGGGTCAGGCCGGCGGGCACTGAAGCTTTCTTT
TRBV7-9	-	TRBJ1-2	many	CASSLAGVAPYGYTF	TGTGCCAGCAGCTTAGCGGGGGTCGCCCCCTATGGCTACACCTTC
TRBV6-1	-	TRBJ2-3	many	CASSRGRDTQYF	TGTGCCAGCAGTCGTGGTCGAGATACGCAGTATTTT
TRBV7-2	-	TRBJ1-2	few	CASSLFRGPRVYTF	TGTGCCAGCAGCTTATTCAGGGGCCCTCGGGTCTACACCTTC
TRBV11-2	-	TRBJ1-2	many	CASSPRAGNYGYTF	TGTGCCAGCAGCCCTCGGGCAGGGAACTATGGCTACACCTTC
TRBV20-1	-	TRBJ1-1	many	CSARGPGTEAFF	TGCAGTGCTAGAGGACCTGGAACTGAAGCTTTCTTT
TRBV4-2	-	TRBJ1-5	few	CASSQETGQPQHF	TGTGCCAGCAGCCAAGAAACGGGTCAGCCCCAGCATTTT
TRBV12-3/TRBV12-4	-	TRBJ1-6	many	CASGDTNNSPLHF	TGTGCCAGCGGGGACACCAATAATTCACCCCTCCACTTT
TRBV7-9	-	TRBJ1-1	many	CASSGGWSTEAFF	TGTGCCAGCAGCGGGGGTTGGAGCACTGAAGCTTTCTTT
TRBV27	-	TRBJ2-3	-	CASSLQGDTQYF	TGTGCCAGCAGTTTACAGGGGGATACGCAGTATTTT